This TCR beta chain derives from a study of cytomegalovirus exposure and HLA in healthy donors. Study-level results: In an earlier analysis, most TCR beta V segments were productive about 87% or about 30% of the time. Cytomegalovirus association was assigned to over 150 TCR beta chains. Researchers reported that three CMV-associated chains were confirmed in vitro as CMV antigen-specific.

This CDR3 is 16 amino acids long. The V and J ends lost 3 bases and 5 bases, in that order; junction bases with no gene match: 6. Germline-derived CDR1 and CDR2 are LNHNV and YYDKDF (reference sequence). Of note for this clone: Antigen: not known.

With 60 Vbeta and 13 Jbeta primers, the PCR was carried out. In the authors' methods: In a later analysis, of around 83 million unique beta chains, roughly 9.9 million appeared in at least two donors. Some clones are missing from TCRdb's copy, which holds only in-frame ones; the method was immunoSEQ multiplex PCR. V and J calls plus clone size are reproduced from that table; the DNA served to infer D and trimming. The table records fewer than 120,000 clones, about three quarters of them present only once. This TCR was sampled from a woman aged 55-69 years in good health and CMV-seropositive. The V call is TRBV15, the J call TRBJ2-1; 11 nucleotides agree with TRBD2. The sequencing input was PBMCs. The DNA for the CDR3 is TGTGCCACCAGCAGGGCGGGGACTAGCGGACACAATGAGCAGTTCTTC. It encodes CATSRAGTSGHNEQFF. Supplemented by reference TRBV15 and TRBJ2-1, the full variable domain reads DAMVIQNPRYQVTQFGKPVTLSCSQTLNHNVMYWYQQKSSQAPKLLFHYYDKDFNNEADTPDNFQSRRPNTSFCFLDIRSPGLGDTAMYLCATSRAGTSGHNEQFFGPGTRLTVL.